These 9 T cell receptor beta chains were sequenced from one sample in a study of blood T cells in healthy people across ages. The authors ran a second PCR of roughly 7 to 11 cycles using a sample-barcoded 5' primer and a J-beta primer mix. TCRdb fed the 5' RACE reads into MiXCR, producing one record per CDR3 protein. The sample carries around 600,000 distinct CDR3 sequences, around 48% recorded once. The sample comprised blood. The receptors were sampled from an elderly man in good health.

V usage is TRBV6-6 and J usage is TRBJ2-5, with D perhaps matching TRBD2 (7 bases). The ends were cut back, 6 bases at V and 11 bases at J, with 19 bases in the middle. In germline, CDR1 is MNHNY, CDR2 SVGAGI (reference sequence). CDR3 size: 13 residues. CDR3 DNA sequence: TGTGCCAGCAGGGGGGGGCGCAGCCATGGGCAGTACTTC. It yields the protein CASRGGRSHGQYF.

The chain uses TRBV7-3 and TRBJ1-1; 10 nucleotides match TRBD1. The CDR3 contains 14 residues. V lost 5 bases and J lost 6; bases outside the gene matches: 6. Germline CDR1 reads SGHTA; CDR2 reads FQGTGA. The CDR3 DNA is TGTGCCAGCAGCCTCCGGGACAGGGGCTCTGAAGCTTTCTTT. This encodes CASSLRDRGSEAFF.

In DNA, the CDR3 is TGTGCCAGCAGTTTTACCAGTCTCTACAATGAGCAGTTCTTC. This codes for CASSFTSLYNEQFF. The J gene is TRBJ2-1, the V gene TRBV12-3 or TRBV12-4; D gene ambiguous. With 3 bases removed from V and 3 bases from J, the gap between germline ends came to 9 bases. CDR3 length: 14 residues.

This rearrangement joins TRBV2 to TRBJ2-4; weak D call: TRBD2 (5 bases). Trimming took 3 bases from V and 13 from J, leaving 16 bases between them. The CDR3 sequence is 13 residues long. The germline V gene has CDR1 SNHLY and CDR2 FYNNEI. The CDR3, as DNA: TGTGCCAGCAGTGACCGGACTGACCGTGAGCAGTACTTC. Its protein is CASSDRTDREQYF.

Here the CDR3 reads CASSSGGANYGYTF. In DNA form, the CDR3 reads TGCGCCAGCAGCTCCGGGGGAGCTAACTATGGCTACACCTTC. The rearrangement links TRBV5-1 to TRBJ1-2, with D perhaps matching TRBD1 (5 bases). The CDR3 is 14 amino acids. V lost 3 bases and J lost 0, with 9 bases in between. CDR1 is SGHRS, CDR2 YFSETQ, per germline.

Ten or more counts support this clonotype. The CDR3 spells CASSPSLTGLTYEQYF. In nucleotides, the CDR3 is TGCGCCAGCAGCCCTTCCTTGACAGGGCTAACCTACGAGCAGTACTTC. This rearrangement joins TRBV4-1 to TRBJ2-7; 7 bases match TRBD1. CDR1 is MGHRA and CDR2 is YSYEKL in the germline V gene. V was clipped by 4 bases and J by 2 bases; unmatched bases: 11. This CDR3 comprises 16 residues.

The chain employs TRBV7-2 and TRBJ2-3; 10 bases match TRBD2. Germline V CDR1 and CDR2: SGHTA, FQGNSA. The CDR3 extends over 16 amino acids. V was clipped by 0 bases and J by 5 bases; unmatched bases: 5. The CDR3 loop is CASSLASGGAVDTQYF. CDR3 nucleotides: TGTGCCAGCAGCTTAGCCAGCGGGGGGGCTGTAGATACGCAGTATTTT.

This clonotype has a single count. The rearrangement joins TRBV10-3 to TRBJ1-2; tentatively, D is TRBD1 (5 bases). From germline, CDR1 is ENHRY and CDR2 SYGVKD. This CDR3 is 14 amino acids long. Trimming left V 3 bases short and J 8 bases short, with 16 bases between. The CDR3 DNA reads TGTGCCATCAGTGATGGCGGAGGATGGGGCGGCTACACCTTC. Translating it yields CAISDGGGWGGYTF.

This rearrangement joins TRBV28 to TRBJ2-3, with 8 bases matching TRBD1. Germline CDR1 reads MDHEN; CDR2 reads SYDVKM. The CDR3 consists of 16 residues. J was trimmed by 2 bases and V by 6 bases; bases with no gene match: 10. The CDR3 sequence is CASSRNTGQATDTQYF. The DNA for the CDR3 is TGTGCCAGCAGCCGTAATACGGGACAGGCCACAGATACGCAGTATTTT.